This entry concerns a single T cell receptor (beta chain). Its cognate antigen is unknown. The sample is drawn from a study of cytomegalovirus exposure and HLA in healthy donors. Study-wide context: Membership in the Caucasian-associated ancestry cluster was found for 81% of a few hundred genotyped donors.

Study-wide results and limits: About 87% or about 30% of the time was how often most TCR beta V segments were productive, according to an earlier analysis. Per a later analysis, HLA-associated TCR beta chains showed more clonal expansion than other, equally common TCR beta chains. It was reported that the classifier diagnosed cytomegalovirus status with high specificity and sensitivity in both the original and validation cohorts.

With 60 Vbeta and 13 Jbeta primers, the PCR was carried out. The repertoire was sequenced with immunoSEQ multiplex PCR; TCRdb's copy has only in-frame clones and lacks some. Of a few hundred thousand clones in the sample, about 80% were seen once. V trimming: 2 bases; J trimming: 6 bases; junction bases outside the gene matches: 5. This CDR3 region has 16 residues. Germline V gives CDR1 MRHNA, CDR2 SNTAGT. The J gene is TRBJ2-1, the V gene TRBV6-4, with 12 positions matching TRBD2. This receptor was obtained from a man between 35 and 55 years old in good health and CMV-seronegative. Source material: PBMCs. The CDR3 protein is CASSDPGLAGTNEQFF. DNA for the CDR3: TGTGCCAGCAGTGACCCGGGACTAGCGGGTACCAATGAGCAGTTCTTC.